The rows below give T cell receptor beta chains drawn from one sample of a study of T cell responses to AZD1222 COVID-19 vaccine. Clones were sequenced by immunoSEQ multiplex PCR, and TCRdb holds only the in-frame ones, with some missing. The data show under 170,000 clones, about 92% seen once. Here the sequenced sample was peripheral blood, taken 28 days after the second AZD1222 dose. Receptors were obtained from an adult who received the AZD1222 COVID-19 vaccine. Each CDR3 is given with its conserved first and last residue. A D gene is named only where the DNA matches it firmly. Size tells how often a clone was seen (once, few, many) or the class of an expanded clone, and some rows leave it out.

TRBV18	.	.	TRBJ1-5	CASSPGQGIGQPQHF	TGTGCCAGCTCACCAGGTCAGGGTATAGGTCAGCCCCAGCATTTT
TRBV3-1/TRBV3-2	once	.	TRBJ1-1	CASSQLLRVGTEAFF	TGTGCCAGCAGCCAACTACTCCGGGTTGGCACTGAAGCTTTCTTT
TRBV29-1	.	TRBD2	TRBJ2-7	CSARRGAGRGSEQYF	TGCAGCGCCCGGCGAGGAGCGGGACGGGGGAGCGAGCAGTACTTC
TRBV4-2	.	.	TRBJ2-7	CASSQERDYEQYF	TGTGCCAGCAGCCAAGAAAGGGACTACGAGCAGTACTTC
TRBV10-1	.	TRBD2	TRBJ2-2	CASSGLAGEDTGELFF	TGCGCCAGCAGCGGACTAGCGGGAGAGGACACCGGGGAGCTGTTTTTT
TRBV28	.	.	TRBJ1-1	CASRVGGGRNTEAFF	TGTGCCAGCAGAGTAGGGGGGGGGCGGAACACTGAAGCTTTCTTT
TRBV24-1	.	.	TRBJ1-2	CATSDSLGRDGNYGYTF	TGTGCCACCAGTGATTCCCTAGGCAGGGATGGGAACTATGGCTACACCTTC
TRBV15	.	.	TRBJ1-5	CATSRDRTRSNQPQHF	TGTGCCACCAGCAGAGACCGTACAAGGAGCAATCAGCCCCAGCATTTT
TRBV2	.	.	TRBJ2-3	CASSRTYTDTQYF	TGTGCCAGCAGTAGGACCTACACAGATACGCAGTATTTT
TRBV29-1	.	.	TRBJ2-5	CSVGGAKETQYF	TGCAGCGTTGGGGGGGCCAAGGAGACCCAGTACTTC
TRBV20-1	.	TRBD1	TRBJ2-2	CSASTGGTGELFF	TGCAGTGCTAGTACAGGGGGCACCGGGGAGCTGTTTTTT
TRBV7-2	.	.	TRBJ1-4	CASSDPGSEKLFF	TGTGCCAGCAGCGATCCGGGTTCTGAAAAACTGTTTTTT
TRBV24-1	once	.	TRBJ2-1	CATSDWTYNEQFF	TGTGCCACCAGTGACTGGACTTACAATGAGCAGTTCTTC
TRBV5-1	.	.	TRBJ2-3	CASSEERGSDTQYF	TGCGCCAGCAGCGAGGAGAGGGGCAGCGATACGCAGTATTTT
TRBV6-5	.	.	TRBJ2-3	CASKQIPSTDTQYF	TGTGCCAGCAAACAGATCCCTAGCACAGATACGCAGTATTTT
TRBV7-9	.	TRBD2	TRBJ2-2	CASSSGTSETGELFF	TGTGCCAGCAGTTCTGGGACTAGCGAGACCGGGGAGCTGTTTTTT
TRBV6-5	.	.	TRBJ2-7	CASSPQGPVYEQYF	TGTGCCAGCAGTCCTCAGGGACCGGTCTACGAGCAGTACTTC
TRBV5-6	once	.	TRBJ2-3	CASSLGLLYTDTQYF	TGTGCCAGCAGCTTGGGACTTCTTTACACAGATACGCAGTATTTT
TRBV18	.	.	TRBJ2-7	CASSAGPSLGVLEQYF	TGTGCCAGCTCGGCAGGACCCTCGTTGGGTGTGTTAGAGCAGTACTTC
TRBV28	.	.	TRBJ2-1	CARGEEGDNEQFF	TGTGCCAGGGGGGAGGAGGGCGACAATGAGCAGTTCTTC
TRBV7-9	.	.	TRBJ1-4	CASSIYSSGNEKLFF	TGTGCCAGCAGCATTTACAGCTCTGGTAATGAAAAACTGTTTTTT
TRBV7-6	.	.	TRBJ2-6	CASSLAGANVLTF	TGTGCCAGCAGCTTAGCTGGGGCCAACGTCCTGACTTTC
TRBV10-2	.	TRBD2	TRBJ2-3	CASSHGLAGTDTQYF	TGCGCCAGCAGTCACGGACTAGCGGGCACAGATACGCAGTATTTT
TRBV21-1	.	.	TRBJ2-6	CASSSRAGDRRANVLTF	TGTGCCAGCAGCTCCAGGGCAGGGGACCGGAGGGCCAACGTCCTGACTTTC
TRBV3-1/TRBV3-2	.	.	TRBJ2-7	CASTPTGTRRGEQYF	TGTGCCAGCACCCCAACCGGCACCAGGCGGGGCGAGCAGTACTTC
TRBV4-1	few	TRBD1	TRBJ2-7	CASSQDIRTGVNYEQYF	TGCGCCAGCAGCCAAGACATTCGAACAGGGGTTAACTACGAGCAGTACTTC
TRBV4-1	.	.	TRBJ1-2	CASSQDRTVGGYTF	TGCGCCAGCAGCCAAGATAGGACAGTGGGTGGCTACACCTTC
TRBV5-1	.	.	TRBJ1-1	CASSPGGEAFF	TGCGCCAGCAGCCCCGGTGGAGAAGCTTTCTTT
TRBV24-1	.	TRBD2	TRBJ2-2	CAIGTSGNTGELFF	TGTGCCATCGGGACTAGCGGGAATACCGGGGAGCTGTTTTTT